This TCR beta chain emerged from a study of CD8+ T cells in alopecia areata. Study at large: Patients given treatment had severity scored by the percentage of scalp area affected. Findings and caveats of the study: Amid tofacitinib therapy, many expanded lesional clones stayed present in scalp and blood. Sequence data from scalp samples additionally include resident alphabeta T cells of normal skin.

Sequencing relied on a cDNA template that was reverse transcribed from extracted RNA. Assay used: immunoSEQ multiplex PCR; TCRdb lists only in-frame clones, some missing. Counted here are about 97,000 clones, roughly three fifths occurring once; the ten biggest clones make up roughly 15%. Note on this clone: Its antigen is undetermined.

The sample's treatment: oral pan-JAK inhibitor, 5-10 mg twice daily. CD4+ and CD8+ T cells were sorted from PBMCs. This receptor was identified in a human donor with alopecia areata. The sample consisted of CD8+ T cells sorted from blood, taken between weeks 55 and 70, from a patient treated with tofacitinib.

In DNA form, the CDR3 reads TGTGCCAGTAGTAGAGAAACAGGGGGCCCCAATCAGCCCCAGCATTTT. Residues: CASSRETGGPNQPQHF. The rearrangement uses TRBV19 and TRBJ1-5, with 9 bases fitting TRBD1. Trimming removed 4 bases from V and 3 bases from J; junction bases left unmatched: 7. Germline CDR1 and CDR2: LNHDA and SQIVND (reference sequence). The CDR3 is made up of 16 amino acids.